This T cell receptor beta chain derives from a study of T cell responses to AZD1222 COVID-19 vaccine (dated by TCRdb to about 2021). A note on the overall study: TCR sequencing covered over 230 trial participants: 200 to 220 given two doses of AZD1222 and 26 given two doses of MenACWY control vaccine. Trial participants were enrolled by age into 18-55, 56-69 and 70-plus year subgroups, with about 150, 27 and 61 TCR-sequenced participants respectively. General conclusions and limits of the study: Conclusions about previously exposed vaccinees are limited, since just a handful of AZD1222 recipients were seropositive for SARS-CoV-2 at baseline. In the small 56-69-year group, the increase in depth fell short of significance, most likely because of low power. A significant rise in spike-specific TCR breadth and depth was observed after two AZD1222 doses relative to day 0 and relative to MenACWY recipients. Nearly half of unique spike-specific TCRs reportedly recognized epitopes outside regions mutated in the B.1.351 and B.1.1.7 variants. CD4 TCRs associated with the vaccine covered the entire spike protein, and the dominant responses were in regions 160-218 and 743-854. Because no samples from the day 14 peak response were available, repertoires could be characterized only after the peak T cell response. Participants were mostly white British and included more females than males, and it was suggested by the authors that clonal diversity may have been underestimated.

A note on this clone: Its antigen is still unknown. Base qualities were left out, and no much larger clone turns up one base away.

Inclusive of the bounding cysteine and phenylalanine, the CDR3 is 13 residues long. CDR3 DNA is the only sequence kept; it has 39 bases, read in frame from the first base. Between the V and J ends, shortened by 4 bases and 5 bases respectively, the junction contains 9 bases. CDR1 SGHNT and CDR2 YENEEA are derived from the germline V gene. According to the study, the label for this sample's time point signals: about 28 days (+/-7) after the second vaccine dose. AZD1222 recipients whose second dose came at about 4 weeks and those whose second dose came at about 12 weeks were combined into one group, since spike-specific TCR depth and breadth did not differ between the two schedules. Vaccinee samples were obtained from the UK trials COV001 and COV002, which included a single-blind randomized controlled phase 2/3 trial of AZD1222 (ChAdOx1 nCoV-19) in healthy adults. For TCRbeta chain sequencing, PBMC samples were collected from trial participants at day 0 and at day 28 after the second dose.

The CDR3 regions of human TCRbeta chains were analyzed by immunosequencing. Concerning the study's data processing: Repertoire TCRs were matched against a reference library of SARS-CoV-2-specific TCRs generated with the MIRA antigen-specificity platform. Breadth was defined as the fraction of unique TCRs that were SARS-CoV-2-associated, and depth was defined as the fraction of total T cells that were SARS-CoV-2-associated. Using the MIRA data, each spike-specific TCR was mapped to the spike region that the TCR reacts to and placed in a CD4 or CD8 class. Log10-transformed breadth and depth values were compared by one-way ANOVA with Sidak's multiple comparisons tests. Imported from immuneACCESS, the table was reduced by TCRdb to in-frame sequences with V and J called. These copies leave out some clones; in studies compared against another copy, an unresolved V gene accounts for under half, and the cause of the remainder is not known. V and J calls and clone size are as listed in that table; D and trimming were resolved from the DNA. This sample comprises 90,000 to 140,000 clones, approximately 92% of them detected only once. In total, the top ten clones hold approximately 45% of the sample.

This receptor was obtained from an adult who received the AZD1222 COVID-19 vaccine. The V and J genes are TRBV11-3 and TRBJ2-1; the D gene is unclear. The sample in question was peripheral blood, obtained 28 days after the second AZD1222 dose. The CDR3 in this case is CASSSQMDNEQFF. The nucleotide sequence reads as follows: TGTGCCAGCAGCTCACAGATGGACAATGAGCAGTTCTTC.